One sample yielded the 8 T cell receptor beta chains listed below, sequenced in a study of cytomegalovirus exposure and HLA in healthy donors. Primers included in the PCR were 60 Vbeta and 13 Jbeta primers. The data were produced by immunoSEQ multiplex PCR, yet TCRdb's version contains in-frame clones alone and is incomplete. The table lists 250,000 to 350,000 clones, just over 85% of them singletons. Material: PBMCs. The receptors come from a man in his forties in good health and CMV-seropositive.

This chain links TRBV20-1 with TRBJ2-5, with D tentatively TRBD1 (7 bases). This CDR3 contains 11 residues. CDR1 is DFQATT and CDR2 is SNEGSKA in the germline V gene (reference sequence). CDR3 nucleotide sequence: TGCTCACAGGGGCGGGGAGAGACCCAGTACTTC. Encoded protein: CSQGRGETQYF.

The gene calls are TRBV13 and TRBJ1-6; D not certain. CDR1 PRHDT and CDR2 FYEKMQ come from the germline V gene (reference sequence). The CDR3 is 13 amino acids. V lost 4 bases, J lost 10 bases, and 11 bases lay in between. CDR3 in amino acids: CASSSRSLSPLHF. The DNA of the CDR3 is TGTGCCAGCAGCTCCAGGTCCCTCTCACCCCTCCACTTT.

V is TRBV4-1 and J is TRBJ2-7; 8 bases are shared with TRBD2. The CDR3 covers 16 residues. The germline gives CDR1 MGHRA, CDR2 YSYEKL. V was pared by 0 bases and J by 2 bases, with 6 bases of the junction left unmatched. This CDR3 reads CASSQDVSGITYEQYF. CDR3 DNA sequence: TGCGCCAGCAGCCAAGATGTTAGCGGGATCACCTACGAGCAGTACTTC.

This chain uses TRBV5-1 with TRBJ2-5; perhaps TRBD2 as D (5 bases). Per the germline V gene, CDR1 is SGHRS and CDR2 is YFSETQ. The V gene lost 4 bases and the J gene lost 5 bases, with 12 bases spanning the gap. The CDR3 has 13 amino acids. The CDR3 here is CASSLDFSETQYF. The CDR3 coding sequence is TGCGCCAGCAGCCTGGACTTTAGCGAGACCCAGTACTTC.

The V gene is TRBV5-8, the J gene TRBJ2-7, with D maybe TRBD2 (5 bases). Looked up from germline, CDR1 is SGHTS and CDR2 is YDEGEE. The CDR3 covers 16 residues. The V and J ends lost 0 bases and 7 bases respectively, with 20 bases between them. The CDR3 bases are TGTGCCAGCAGCTTGGACCGAACGGGTTTGCGAGGGGAGCAGTACTTC. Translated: CASSLDRTGLRGEQYF.

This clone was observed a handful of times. This chain's CDR3 is CASSQDSQGATEAFF. The CDR3 nucleotides read TGCGCCAGCAGCCAAGATTCCCAGGGTGCCACTGAAGCTTTCTTT. The chain combines TRBV4-1 with TRBJ1-1; a weak D match, TRBD1 (5 bases). V lost 0 bases, J lost 4 bases, and 12 bases lay in between. The germline V gene encodes CDR1 MGHRA and CDR2 YSYEKL. The CDR3 covers 15 residues.

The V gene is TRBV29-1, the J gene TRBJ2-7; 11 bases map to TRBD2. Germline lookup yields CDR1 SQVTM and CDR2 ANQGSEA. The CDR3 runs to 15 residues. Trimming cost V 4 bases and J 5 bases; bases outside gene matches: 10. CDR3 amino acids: CSVGALAGGLHEQYF. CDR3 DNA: TGCAGCGTTGGGGCCCTAGCGGGAGGTCTCCACGAGCAGTACTTC.

CDR3 coding DNA: TGTGCCAGCAGCTTGGGCGGGCGGGGGTCCTACGAGCAGTACTTC. It codes for CASSLGGRGSYEQYF. The chain has TRBV5-6 and TRBJ2-7; 7 nucleotides match TRBD2. CDR3 length: 15 amino acids. The germline V gene encodes CDR1 SGHDT and CDR2 YYEEEE. Trimming removed 0 bases from V and 1 base from J; junction bases left unmatched: 4.